The 27 T cell receptor beta chains in this list originate from one sample, sequenced in a study of blood T cell repertoires in COVID-19. Sequenced by immunoSEQ multiplex PCR; TCRdb stores in-frame clones only, minus some. In the table there are about 14,000 clones, 70% to 90% of which are singletons. Sample: peripheral blood. The receptors originated from a human donor with active COVID-19. The donor label of this sample is uncertain.

This CDR3 is CASSFGGRLNEKLFF. The CDR3 bases are TGTGCCAGCAGCTTCGGGGGGCGCCTTAATGAAAAACTGTTTTTT. J is TRBJ1-4 and V is TRBV7-9, with D maybe TRBD1 (6 bases). The V gene's germline CDR1 is SEHNR and CDR2 FQNEAQ (reference sequence). This CDR3 contains 15 residues. Trimming took off 3 bases at V and 4 bases at J, with 12 bases between the two ends. The whole variable domain, remainder taken from reference TRBV7-9 and TRBJ1-4, is DTGVSQNPRHKITKRGQNVTFRCDPISEHNRLYWYRQTLGQGPEFLTYFQNEAQLEKSRLLSDRFSAERPKGSFSTLEIQRTEQGDSAMYLCASSFGGRLNEKLFFGSGTQLSVL.

The chain has TRBV7-2 and TRBJ1-1; no clear D gene. Trimming pared 5 bases from V and 3 bases from J, leaving 13 bases between. CDR3 length: 14 residues. CDR1 is SGHTA, CDR2 FQGNSA, per germline. The CDR3 DNA is TGTGCCAGCAGCCCCGCCTTACGGTACACTGAAGCTTTCTTT. Translating gives CASSPALRYTEAFF.

This sequence joins TRBV2 and TRBJ2-7, with D possibly matching TRBD2 (7 bases). In germline, CDR1 is SNHLY, CDR2 FYNNEI. This CDR3 is 13 amino acids long. Trimming stripped 1 base from V and 7 bases from J, with 11 bases between. CDR3 bases: TGTGCCAGCAGTGAAGGGGGGGGCCTGGAGCAGTACTTC. The encoded protein is CASSEGGGLEQYF.

CDR3 nucleotides: TGCGCCAGCAGCTTGCTGACAGGGTACTACGAGCAGTACTTC. Translation: CASSLLTGYYEQYF. V gene TRBV5-1 combines with J gene TRBJ2-7, with 7 bases matching TRBD1. CDR1 and CDR2 from the germline V gene are SGHRS and YFSETQ. The CDR3 runs to 14 residues. Losses at the gene ends were 1 base for V and 3 bases for J; bases not matched to a gene: 4.

This clone was picked up a small number of times. CDR3 DNA sequence: TGTGCCAGCAGCCCCCCGGTGGACAGGGTATCTGAAGCTTTCTTT. Residues: CASSPPVDRVSEAFF. The chain links TRBV11-2 to TRBJ1-1; 8 bases are shared with TRBD1. CDR3 length equals 15 residues. V trimming: 5 bases; J trimming: 6 bases; junction bases outside the gene matches: 11. CDR1 and CDR2 (germline): SGHAT, FQNNGV.

This sequence joins TRBV30 and TRBJ2-7; 13 nucleotides align to TRBD2. Per the germline V gene, CDR1 is GTSNPN and CDR2 is SVGIG (reference sequence). CDR3 length equals 18 residues. Trimming removed 7 bases from V and 1 base from J; junction bases left unmatched: 16. CDR3 bases: TGTGCCTCCAGGACTAGCGGGAGTATTTCAGGGTTGTCCTACGAGCAGTACTTC. It codes for CASRTSGSISGLSYEQYF.

The rearrangement uses TRBV7-9 and TRBJ2-1; 8 positions match TRBD2. J gave up 5 bases and V 4 bases, and 19 bases lay outside the gene matches. Germline lookup yields CDR1 SEHNR and CDR2 FQNEAQ (reference sequence). The CDR3 contains 19 residues. CDR3 sequence (DNA): TGTGCCAGCAGCTCCCCTTTATTCTCGCGGGGGGCTGTAGACAATGAGCAGTTCTTC. Protein: CASSSPLFSRGAVDNEQFF.

For the CDR3, the DNA is TGTGCCAGCAGCTTGGAAGGTAGCGGGAGATCCAACGAGCAGTACTTC. Protein sequence: CASSLEGSGRSNEQYF. The gene calls are TRBV5-5 and TRBJ2-7; 9 bases fit TRBD2. Unmatched junction bases numbered 9, after V lost 0 bases and J lost 5 bases. The CDR3 is 16 residues long. Germline lookup yields CDR1 SGHKS and CDR2 YYEKEE (reference sequence).

This chain connects TRBV28 to TRBJ1-2, with TRBD1 matching over 7 bases. The V segment lost 5 bases and the J segment 8 bases; nucleotides outside the gene matches: 14. This CDR3 contains 15 residues. The germline gives CDR1 MDHEN, CDR2 SYDVKM. The CDR3 bases are TGTGCCAGCAGTGGCCGACAGGGACAAATTGGGGGCTACACCTTC. It encodes CASSGRQGQIGGYTF.

V and J are TRBV18 and TRBJ1-2, with TRBD1 matching 7 bases. The trim removed 3 bases at V and 4 bases at J, leaving 5 bases unmatched. The CDR3 is made up of 14 amino acids. CDR1 and CDR2 from the germline V gene are KGHSH and LQKENI. The CDR3 region is CASSPRGQIYGYTF. The CDR3 DNA reads TGTGCCAGCTCACCTCGGGGACAGATCTATGGCTACACCTTC.

The V call is TRBV4-2, the J call TRBJ1-1; D remains ambiguous. The CDR3 covers 14 residues. Per germline, CDR1 LGHNA and CDR2 YNFKEQ. V lost 4 bases and J 1 base, leaving 10 bases between the germline ends. CDR3 nucleotides: TGTGCCAGCAGCCTCGGACTCAGGAACACTGAAGCTTTCTTT. Residues: CASSLGLRNTEAFF.

V is TRBV4-2 and J is TRBJ1-2; the D is unclear. CDR3 length equals 13 residues. Germline CDR1 LGHNA, CDR2 YNFKEQ. The ends were cut back, 1 base at V and 7 bases at J, with 10 bases in the middle. The CDR3, as DNA: TGTGCCAGCAGCCAAGTATCTGAGGGTGGCTACACCTTC. Amino acids: CASSQVSEGGYTF.

This sequence joins TRBV19 and TRBJ1-3; 9 nucleotides agree with TRBD1. V shed 4 bases, J shed 3 bases, and the junction held 7 bases outside the gene matches. Per the germline V gene, CDR1 is LNHDA and CDR2 is SQIVND (reference sequence). CDR3 length equals 16 residues. The CDR3 nucleotides are TGTGCCAGTAGTAACCTCGGGACAGGGCTTGGAAACACCATATATTTT. It is translated as CASSNLGTGLGNTIYF.

This chain uses TRBV20-1 with TRBJ2-7, with TRBD1 matching over 9 bases. Unmatched junction bases numbered 9, after V lost 3 bases and J lost 0 bases. The CDR3 has 16 residues. Germline V gene sequence: CDR1 DFQATT, CDR2 SNEGSKA (reference sequence). Here the CDR3 DNA reads TGCAGTGCTAGTGAGTCGGGACAGGGAAGCTCCTACGAGCAGTACTTC. Protein product: CSASESGQGSSYEQYF.

Points on this clone: Its ends do not fully match the called genes, so a read error is possible. The rearrangement joins TRBV5-8 to TRBJ2-3; 8 bases map to TRBD1. The CDR3 sequence is 16 residues long. Germline V lookup: CDR1 SGHTS, CDR2 YDEGEE. CDR3 in DNA: TGTGCCAGCAACTTGGGTGGGACAGGACTGACAGATACGCAGTATTTT. It is translated as CASNLGGTGLTDTQYF.

The V and J genes are TRBV6-4 and TRBJ2-1; 8 nucleotides match TRBD1. This CDR3 contains 12 residues. With 6 bases clipped from V and 9 bases from J, the junction kept 4 bases outside the gene matches. CDR1 and CDR2 (germline): MRHNA, SNTAGT. The CDR3 sequence is CASSNRGTEQFF. The CDR3 nucleotides read TGTGCCAGCAGCAACAGGGGGACTGAGCAGTTCTTC.

This chain uses TRBV6-1 with TRBJ2-7; D might be TRBD2 (5 bases). Germline assignment: CDR1 MNHNS and CDR2 SASEGT. Trimming left V 0 bases short and J 6 bases short, with 15 bases between. This CDR3 comprises 15 residues. The CDR3 DNA reads TGTGCCAGCAGTGAAGCGTCGGGTGGGAGTGGCGAGCAGTACTTC. It encodes CASSEASGGSGEQYF.

The chain has TRBV28 and TRBJ1-5; 7 bases fit TRBD1. J lost 6 bases, V lost 8 bases, and 13 bases had no gene match. There are 15 residues in the CDR3. CDR1 and CDR2 from the germline V gene are MDHEN and SYDVKM. CDR3 region: CASSPSRRGAQPQHF. CDR3 DNA sequence: TGTGCCAGCTCCCCCTCGCGCAGGGGGGCTCAGCCCCAGCATTTT. Complete variable domain (other parts from reference TRBV28 and TRBJ1-5): DVKVTQSSRYLVKRTGEKVFLECVQDMDHENMFWYRQDPGLGLRLIYFSYDVKMKEKGDIPEGYSVSREKKERFSLILESASTNQTSMYLCASSPSRRGAQPQHFGDGTRLSIL.

The genes are TRBV19 and TRBJ1-2; possible D gene TRBD1, 6 bases. The ends were cut back, 6 bases at V and 6 bases at J, with 20 bases in the middle. CDR3 length equals 15 residues. Germline loops: CDR1 LNHDA, CDR2 SQIVND (reference sequence). The CDR3 nucleotides read TGTGCCAGTAGCCCGTTGGCGGGGGCCGCCCATGGCTACACCTTC. It is translated as CASSPLAGAAHGYTF.

The chain recombines TRBV6-1 with TRBJ2-7, with 7 nucleotides matching TRBD1. The V gene's germline CDR1 is MNHNS and CDR2 SASEGT. J gave up 3 bases and V 1 base, and 6 bases lay outside the gene matches. The CDR3 has 15 residues. The CDR3 DNA is TGTGCCAGCAGTGAAGGAGGGGGCGTCTACTACGAGCAGTACTTC. Protein: CASSEGGGVYYEQYF.

This chain uses TRBV3-1 (or the pseudogene TRBV3-2) with TRBJ1-6, with TRBD1 as a possible D gene (6 bases). Germline CDR1 is LGHDT and CDR2 is YNNKEL (reference sequence). The CDR3 contains 13 residues. The V gene lost 10 bases and the J gene lost 3 bases, with 10 bases spanning the gap. In DNA form, the CDR3 reads TGTGCCACTGGGGGCGGCTATAATTCACCCCTCCACTTT. Its protein product is CATGGGYNSPLHF.

The chain links TRBV5-1 to TRBJ1-5; no reliable D call. Germline V CDR1 and CDR2: SGHRS, YFSETQ. V dropped 1 base and J dropped 6 bases, with 14 bases sitting between them. The CDR3 totals 15 residues. The CDR3 here is CASSLYGELSQPQHF. CDR3 bases: TGCGCCAGCAGCTTGTACGGGGAATTGAGTCAGCCCCAGCATTTT. Using reference TRBV5-1 and TRBJ1-5 for the parts outside the CDR3, the full variable domain is KAGVTQTPRYLIKTRGQQVTLSCSPISGHRSVSWYQQTPGQGLQFLFEYFSETQRNKGNFPGRFSGRQFSNSRSEMNVSTLELGDSALYLCASSLYGELSQPQHFGDGTRLSIL.

Only a few counts were recorded for this clone. The V gene is TRBV11-3, the J gene TRBJ2-1; perhaps TRBD2 as D (6 bases). The germline V and J ends were trimmed by 6 bases and 8 bases, with 14 bases remaining between them. The germline V gene has CDR1 SGHNT and CDR2 YENEEA. The CDR3 is 13 amino acids. The CDR3 nucleotides read TGTGCCAGCAGTCCGGGGCGGAGGGATGAGCAGTTCTTC. This gives the protein CASSPGRRDEQFF.

This chain connects TRBV7-3 to TRBJ2-1; 7 bases fit TRBD1. Trimming removed 5 bases from V and 0 bases from J; junction bases left unmatched: 7. The CDR3 runs 16 residues. Looked up from germline, CDR1 is SGHTA and CDR2 is FQGTGA. The CDR3 DNA reads TGTGCCAGCAGCCCCGGTCGGGACAGCTCCTACAATGAGCAGTTCTTC. Protein product: CASSPGRDSSYNEQFF.

This sequence joins TRBV7-9 and TRBJ2-4; TRBD2 is a possible D gene (6 bases). CDR1 and CDR2 from the germline V gene are SEHNR and FQNEAQ (reference sequence). V was shortened by 7 bases and J by 0 bases, with 16 bases between the two germline ends. The length of the CDR3 is 16 residues. The CDR3 is CASNPFTGGAKNIQYF. CDR3 coding DNA: TGTGCCAGCAACCCGTTTACCGGGGGAGCCAAAAACATTCAGTACTTC.

The rearrangement uses TRBV7-9 and TRBJ1-4, with 7 bases matching TRBD1. The CDR3 is 16 amino acids. Trimming at V came to 5 bases and at J to 0 bases, leaving 6 bases not matched to a gene. The germline V gene encodes CDR1 SEHNR and CDR2 FQNEAQ (reference sequence). DNA of the CDR3: TGTGCCAGCAGCAGGGGACAGACTGCAACTAATGAAAAACTGTTTTTT. It encodes CASSRGQTATNEKLFF.

This rearrangement joins TRBV5-1 to TRBJ2-2; D possibly corresponds to TRBD2 (7 bases). Trimming took off 0 bases at V and 0 bases at J, with 15 bases between the two ends. Per the germline V gene, CDR1 is SGHRS and CDR2 is YFSETQ. The CDR3 loop spans 18 amino acids. The CDR3 region has the DNA TGCGCCAGCAGCTTGGCGCGAGGGGGGGGACCGAACACCGGGGAGCTGTTTTTT. Translated: CASSLARGGGPNTGELFF.